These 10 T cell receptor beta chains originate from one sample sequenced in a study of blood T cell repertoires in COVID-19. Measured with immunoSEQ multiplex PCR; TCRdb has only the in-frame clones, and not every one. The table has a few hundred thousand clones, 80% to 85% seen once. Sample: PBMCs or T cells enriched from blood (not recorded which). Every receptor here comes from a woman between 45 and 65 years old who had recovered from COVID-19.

The CDR3 loop is CASSLFWGSNSYNEQFF. The DNA for the CDR3 is TGTGCCAGCAGCTTATTTTGGGGCAGTAACTCCTACAATGAGCAGTTCTTC. The rearrangement joins TRBV7-2 to TRBJ2-1, with D possibly TRBD1 on 5 matching bases. The CDR3 covers 17 residues. Trimming took 2 bases from V and 0 from J, leaving 14 bases between them. Germline V gene lookup returns CDR1 SGHTA and CDR2 FQGNSA.

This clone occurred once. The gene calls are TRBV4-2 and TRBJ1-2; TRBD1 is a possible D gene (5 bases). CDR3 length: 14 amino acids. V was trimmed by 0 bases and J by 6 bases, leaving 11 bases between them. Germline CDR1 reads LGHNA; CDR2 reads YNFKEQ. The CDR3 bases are TGTGCCAGCAGCCAAGATGGCAGGGTGGATGGCTACACCTTC. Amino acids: CASSQDGRVDGYTF.

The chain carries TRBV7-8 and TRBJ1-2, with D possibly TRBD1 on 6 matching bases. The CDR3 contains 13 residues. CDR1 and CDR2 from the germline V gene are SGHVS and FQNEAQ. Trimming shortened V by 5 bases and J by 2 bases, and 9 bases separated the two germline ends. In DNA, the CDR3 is TGTGCCAGCAGCCGGACAGCCAACTATGGCTACACCTTC. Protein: CASSRTANYGYTF. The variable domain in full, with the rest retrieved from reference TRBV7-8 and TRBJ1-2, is GAGVSQSPRYKVAKRGQDVALRCDPISGHVSLFWYQQALGQGPEFLTYFQNEAQLDKSGLPSDRFFAERPEGSVSTLKIQRTQQEDSAVYLCASSRTANYGYTFGSGTRLTVV.

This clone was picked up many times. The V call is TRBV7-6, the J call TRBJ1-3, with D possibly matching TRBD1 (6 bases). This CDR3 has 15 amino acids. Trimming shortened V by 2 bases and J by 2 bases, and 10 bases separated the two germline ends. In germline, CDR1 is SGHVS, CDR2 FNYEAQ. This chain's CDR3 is CASSLHRVAGNTIYF. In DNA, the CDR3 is TGTGCCAGCAGCTTACACAGGGTAGCTGGAAACACCATATATTTT.

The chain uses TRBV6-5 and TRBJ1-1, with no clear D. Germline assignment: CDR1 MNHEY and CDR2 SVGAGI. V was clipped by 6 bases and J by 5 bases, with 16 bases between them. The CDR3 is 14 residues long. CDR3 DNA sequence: TGTGCCAGCAGAAAGTCGCGTTCTCTTACTGAAGCTTTCTTT. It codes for CASRKSRSLTEAFF.

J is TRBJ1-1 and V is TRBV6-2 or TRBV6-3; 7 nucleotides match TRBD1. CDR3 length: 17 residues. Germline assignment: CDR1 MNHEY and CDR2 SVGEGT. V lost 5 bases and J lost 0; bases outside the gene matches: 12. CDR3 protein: CASSAAGTAFMNTEAFF. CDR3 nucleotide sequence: TGTGCCAGCAGTGCCGCCGGGACAGCCTTTATGAACACTGAAGCTTTCTTT.

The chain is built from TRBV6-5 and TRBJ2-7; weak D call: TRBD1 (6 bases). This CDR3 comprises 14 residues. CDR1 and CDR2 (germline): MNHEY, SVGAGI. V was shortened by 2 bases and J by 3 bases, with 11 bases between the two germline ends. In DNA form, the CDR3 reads TGTGCCAGCAGTTACCGGGGACAAGACTACGAGCAGTACTTC. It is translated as CASSYRGQDYEQYF.

CDR3 bases: TGTGCCAGCAGTGTTCGCGGGGGCCACGTAGGAGATACGCAGTATTTT. Residues: CASSVRGGHVGDTQYF. The chain couples TRBV25-1 to TRBJ2-3; D possibly corresponds to TRBD2 (7 bases). This CDR3 comprises 16 residues. Germline V gives CDR1 MGHDK, CDR2 SYGVNS. Trimming stripped 4 bases from V and 5 bases from J, with 19 bases between.

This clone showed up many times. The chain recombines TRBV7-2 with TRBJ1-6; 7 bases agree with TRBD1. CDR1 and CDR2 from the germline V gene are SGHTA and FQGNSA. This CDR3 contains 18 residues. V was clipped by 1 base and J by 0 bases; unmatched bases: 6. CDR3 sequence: CASSLVDRTSSYNSPLHF. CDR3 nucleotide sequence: TGTGCCAGCAGCTTAGTGGACAGGACAAGCTCCTATAATTCACCCCTCCACTTT. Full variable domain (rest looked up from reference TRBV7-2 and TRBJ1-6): GAGVSQSPSNKVTEKGKDVELRCDPISGHTALYWYRQSLGQGLEFLIYFQGNSAPDKSGLPSDRFSAERTGGSVSTLTIQRTQQEDSAVYLCASSLVDRTSSYNSPLHFGNGTRLTVT.

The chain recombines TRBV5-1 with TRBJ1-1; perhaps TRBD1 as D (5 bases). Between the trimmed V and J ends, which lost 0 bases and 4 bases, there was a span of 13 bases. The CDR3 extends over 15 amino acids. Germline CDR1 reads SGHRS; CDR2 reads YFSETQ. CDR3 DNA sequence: TGCGCCAGCAGCTTGGCCAGGCAGGGTGGCACTGAAGCTTTCTTT. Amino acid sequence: CASSLARQGGTEAFF.